One sample yielded the 26 T cell receptor beta chains listed below, sequenced in a study of blood T cell repertoires in COVID-19. Some clones are missing from TCRdb's copy, which holds only in-frame ones; the method was immunoSEQ multiplex PCR. This table has around 700,000 clones, more than 80% appearing once. Sequences were obtained from peripheral blood. Receptors were obtained from a woman between 18 and 29 years old with acute or convalescent COVID-19.

V gene TRBV25-1 combines with J gene TRBJ1-1; D not certain. This CDR3 spans 13 amino acids. Trimming stripped 1 base from V and 11 bases from J, with 14 bases between. Germline assignment: CDR1 MGHDK and CDR2 SYGVNS. This CDR3 is CASSEFGQQLAFF. The CDR3 nucleotides read TGTGCCAGCAGTGAATTTGGGCAACAGCTCGCTTTCTTT. The full variable domain, its missing parts supplied by reference TRBV25-1 and TRBJ1-1, is EADIYQTPRYLVIGTGKKITLECSQTMGHDKMYWYQQDPGMELHLIHYSYGVNSTEKGDLSSESTVSRIRTEHFPLTLESARPSHTSQYLCASSEFGQQLAFFGQGTRLTVV.

The genes are TRBV2 and TRBJ2-7; possible D gene TRBD2, 5 bases. V lost 6 bases to trimming and J lost 2 bases, with 14 bases between them. Looked up from germline, CDR1 is SNHLY and CDR2 is FYNNEI. CDR3 length: 14 amino acids. In nucleotides, the CDR3 is TGTGCCAGCAGGGAGCGGACGGGAACCTACGAGCAGTACTTC. Translation: CASRERTGTYEQYF.

This chain joins TRBV18 and TRBJ2-7, with 7 bases matching TRBD1. V dropped 4 bases and J dropped 2; count of bases not matched to a gene: 5. The germline V gene encodes CDR1 KGHSH and CDR2 LQKENI. CDR3 length: 14 residues. CDR3 bases: TGTGCCAGCTCACATGGACAGGTGACCTACGAGCAGTACTTC. It translates to CASSHGQVTYEQYF.

The chain has TRBV13 and TRBJ2-1, with 10 bases that match TRBD2. The V and J ends lost 5 bases and 5 bases, in that order; junction bases with no gene match: 9. The CDR3 extends over 16 amino acids. The germline V gene has CDR1 PRHDT and CDR2 FYEKMQ (reference sequence). The CDR3 coding sequence is TGTGCCAGCAGCGGCGAGACTAGCGGGCGAGACAATGAGCAGTTCTTC. Amino acid sequence: CASSGETSGRDNEQFF.

This clone was seen only once. V is TRBV24-1 and J is TRBJ2-1; D remains unclear. CDR3 length: 18 amino acids. Germline values: CDR1 KGHDR, CDR2 SFDVKD. Between the trimmed V and J ends, which lost 2 bases and 2 bases, there was a span of 18 bases. In nucleotides, the CDR3 is TGTGCCACCAGTGATTGGTACAGTCGTTTAATGACCTACAATGAGCAGTTCTTC. This translates into CATSDWYSRLMTYNEQFF.

The gene calls are TRBV10-3 and TRBJ1-3, with D tentatively TRBD1 (5 bases). CDR1 is ENHRY and CDR2 is SYGVKD in the germline V gene. The CDR3 runs 16 residues. The V end was cut by 3 bases, the J end by 0 bases, with 12 bases between. CDR3 loop: CAISDWGGYSGNTIYF. The DNA for the CDR3 is TGTGCCATCAGTGATTGGGGGGGTTACTCTGGAAACACCATATATTTT.

V usage is TRBV14 and J usage is TRBJ2-7; D unclear. CDR3 length equals 14 residues. The V end was cut by 3 bases, the J end by 2 bases, with 11 bases between. The V gene's germline CDR1 is SGHDN and CDR2 FVKESK. CDR3 nucleotide sequence: TGTGCCAGCAGCCACCTACCGCCCCCCTACGAGCAGTACTTC. This codes for CASSHLPPPYEQYF.

J is TRBJ2-7 and V is TRBV15; possibly TRBD1 for D (6 bases). The V gene's germline CDR1 is LNHNV and CDR2 YYDKDF (reference sequence). The ends were cut back, 0 bases at V and 2 bases at J, with 14 bases in the middle. The CDR3 runs 16 residues. Written as DNA, the CDR3 is TGTGCCACCAGCAGAGAGCCCCGACAGGCGGCCTACGAGCAGTACTTC. As protein: CATSREPRQAAYEQYF.

This clone was counted a single time. The V call is TRBV19, the J call TRBJ1-1, with D hard to call. Looked up from germline, CDR1 is LNHDA and CDR2 is SQIVND (reference sequence). The V gene lost 3 bases and the J gene lost 6 bases, with 17 bases spanning the gap. The CDR3 is made up of 15 amino acids. The CDR3 reads CASSIGSAGYSEAFF. Here the CDR3 DNA reads TGTGCCAGTAGTATCGGAAGCGCGGGATACTCTGAAGCTTTCTTT.

This chain joins TRBV6-4 and TRBJ1-2; weak D call: TRBD1 (5 bases). Trimming cost V 7 bases and J 8 bases, with 23 bases left between them. The germline V gene encodes CDR1 MRHNA and CDR2 SNTAGT. This CDR3 spans 15 amino acids. The CDR3 region has the DNA TGTGCCAGCACCCCGAGTCCGGAGGGGTCTCAAGGCTACACCTTC. Translation gives CASTPSPEGSQGYTF.

Written as DNA, the CDR3 is TGTGCCAGCCGCGGGGGCGGGGGTTTCTCCTACAATGAGCAGTTCTTC. Amino acid sequence: CASRGGGGFSYNEQFF. This chain joins TRBV7-9 and TRBJ2-1; TRBD2 might be the D (7 bases). The CDR3 extends over 16 amino acids. Germline V lookup: CDR1 SEHNR, CDR2 FQNEAQ (reference sequence). V dropped 8 bases and J dropped 0 bases, with 17 bases sitting between them. Looking up the rest from reference TRBV7-9 and TRBJ2-1 gives the full variable domain: DTGVSQNPRHKITKRGQNVTFRCDPISEHNRLYWYRQTLGQGPEFLTYFQNEAQLEKSRLLSDRFSAERPKGSFSTLEIQRTEQGDSAMYLCASRGGGGFSYNEQFFGPGTRLTVL.

This chain joins TRBV9 and TRBJ2-1; D might be TRBD1 (6 bases). Germline loops: CDR1 SGDLS, CDR2 YYNGEE. This CDR3 has 17 amino acids. The V end lost 0 bases, the J end lost 1 base, and 14 bases lay between the germline ends. CDR3 residues: CASSVAGQSGSYNEQFF. The CDR3, as DNA: TGTGCCAGCAGCGTAGCTGGACAGTCTGGGTCCTACAATGAGCAGTTCTTC.

This clone was seen just once. J is TRBJ2-1 and V is TRBV6-1; possible D gene TRBD1, 5 bases. Trimming stripped 1 base from V and 5 bases from J, with 12 bases between. In germline, CDR1 is MNHNS, CDR2 SASEGT. There are 15 residues in the CDR3. The CDR3 here is CASSEEGRVNNEQFF. DNA of the CDR3: TGTGCCAGCAGTGAAGAGGGCAGGGTAAACAATGAGCAGTTCTTC.

The chain recombines TRBV27 with TRBJ2-7; D is unresolved. The CDR3 length is 14 residues. CDR1 is MNHEY and CDR2 is SMNVEV in the germline V gene (reference sequence). V gave up 6 bases and J gave up 0 bases, with 12 bases separating them. The DNA for the CDR3 is TGTGCCAGCAGAGCACGTGCGGTCTCCTACGAGCAGTACTTC. Amino acids: CASRARAVSYEQYF.

In this sample, this clone turned up once. This chain uses TRBV5-1 with TRBJ2-1, with 8 bases aligning to TRBD2. Germline CDR1 SGHRS, CDR2 YFSETQ. Losses at the gene ends were 5 bases for V and 6 bases for J; bases not matched to a gene: 10. CDR3 size: 15 residues. CDR3 residues: CASRGLAAALNEQFF. DNA of the CDR3: TGCGCCAGCAGAGGACTAGCAGCGGCCCTCAATGAGCAGTTCTTC.

In DNA form, the CDR3 reads TGTGCCAGCAGCATCCACAGGGGGAGGACTGAAGCTTTCTTT. Its translation: CASSIHRGRTEAFF. The chain has TRBV7-9 and TRBJ1-1; 8 bases agree with TRBD1. From germline, CDR1 is SEHNR and CDR2 FQNEAQ (reference sequence). The CDR3 sequence is 14 residues long. V lost 5 bases to trimming and J lost 5 bases; unmatched junction nucleotides: 7.

This clone was detected many times. The chain carries TRBV27 and TRBJ1-6; D not resolved. The V end was cut by 7 bases, the J end by 0 bases, with 10 bases between. This CDR3 is 15 amino acids long. Germline loops: CDR1 MNHEY, CDR2 SMNVEV (reference sequence). CDR3: CASNGLSSYNSPLHF. The CDR3 DNA sequence: TGTGCCAGCAACGGGTTAAGCTCCTATAATTCACCCCTCCACTTT.

The V gene is TRBV28, the J gene TRBJ1-3; D might be TRBD1 (6 bases). The CDR3 loop spans 14 amino acids. Deletions cut 6 bases from V and 4 bases from J, with 13 bases between. From germline, CDR1 is MDHEN and CDR2 SYDVKM. The CDR3 protein is CASRPGTWGNTIYF. In DNA form, the CDR3 reads TGTGCCAGCAGGCCCGGGACATGGGGAAACACCATATATTTT.

The V and J genes are TRBV7-2 and TRBJ2-2, with 8 positions matching TRBD1. In germline, CDR1 is SGHTA, CDR2 FQGNSA. Trimming at V came to 5 bases and at J to 1 base, leaving 6 bases not matched to a gene. The CDR3 loop spans 16 amino acids. This CDR3 reads CASSPWGTGNTGELFF. CDR3 sequence (DNA): TGTGCCAGCAGCCCCTGGGGGACAGGGAACACCGGGGAGCTGTTTTTT.

This chain uses TRBV10-3 with TRBJ1-4; 8 bases are shared with TRBD1. The CDR3 has 13 residues. Germline V gives CDR1 ENHRY, CDR2 SYGVKD. V shed 6 bases and J 8 bases; nucleotides not matched to a gene: 5. The CDR3, as DNA: TGTGCCATCAGGGGGACAGGCGGGGAAAAACTGTTTTTT. This sequence encodes CAIRGTGGEKLFF.

The gene calls are TRBV4-3 and TRBJ1-1; D is possibly TRBD1 (5 bases). The germline V gene encodes CDR1 LGHNA and CDR2 YSLEER. The V end was cut by 0 bases, the J end by 5 bases, with 13 bases between. The CDR3 covers 15 residues. The CDR3: CASSQDRTGGTEAFF. The CDR3 region has the DNA TGCGCCAGCAGCCAAGATCGGACGGGGGGGACTGAAGCTTTCTTT.

The rearrangement joins TRBV27 to TRBJ2-1, with D possibly being TRBD2 (6 bases). This CDR3 is 15 amino acids long. CDR1 MNHEY and CDR2 SMNVEV come from the germline V gene (reference sequence). The V and J ends lost 1 base and 2 bases respectively, with 9 bases between them. In nucleotides, the CDR3 is TGTGCCAGCAGTTTATATAGCGGTCCCTACAATGAGCAGTTCTTC. Encoded protein: CASSLYSGPYNEQFF.

The V gene is TRBV5-1, the J gene TRBJ2-1, with D possibly being TRBD1 (6 bases). V was trimmed by 1 base and J by 6 bases, leaving 23 bases between them. CDR3 length: 18 amino acids. Germline values: CDR1 SGHRS, CDR2 YFSETQ. In DNA, the CDR3 is TGCGCCAGCAGCTTGTATGGGACAAATGGGAATATGGGCAATGAGCAGTTCTTC. Translated, it gives CASSLYGTNGNMGNEQFF.

This clone was seen only a few times. The chain links TRBV19 to TRBJ2-7; 8 nucleotides align to TRBD2. This CDR3 spans 16 amino acids. Germline V CDR1 and CDR2: LNHDA, SQIVND (reference sequence). V gave up 5 bases and J gave up 4 bases; unmatched junction bases: 13. Written as DNA, the CDR3 is TGTGCCAGTAGTCTCCGGGAGGGTGACTCATCGTACGAGCAGTACTTC. It encodes CASSLREGDSSYEQYF.

The rearrangement links TRBV6-6 to TRBJ1-6; D unclear. CDR1 is MNHNY and CDR2 is SVGAGI in the germline V gene (reference sequence). Trimming removed 2 bases from V and 0 bases from J, with 5 bases in between. The length of the CDR3 is 15 residues. The chain's CDR3 is CASSYGSSYNSPLHF. DNA of the CDR3: TGTGCCAGCAGTTACGGGAGCTCCTATAATTCACCCCTCCACTTT.

The CDR3 region has the DNA TGTGCCAGCAGCTTGAGCTCCGGGACAGGGGATTGGTACACCATATATTTT. Translating it yields CASSLSSGTGDWYTIYF. The V and J genes are TRBV5-8 and TRBJ1-3; TRBD1 matches at 10 bases. The CDR3 length is 17 residues. CDR1 and CDR2 (germline): SGHTS, YDEGEE. V lost 1 base and J lost 8; bases outside the gene matches: 12.